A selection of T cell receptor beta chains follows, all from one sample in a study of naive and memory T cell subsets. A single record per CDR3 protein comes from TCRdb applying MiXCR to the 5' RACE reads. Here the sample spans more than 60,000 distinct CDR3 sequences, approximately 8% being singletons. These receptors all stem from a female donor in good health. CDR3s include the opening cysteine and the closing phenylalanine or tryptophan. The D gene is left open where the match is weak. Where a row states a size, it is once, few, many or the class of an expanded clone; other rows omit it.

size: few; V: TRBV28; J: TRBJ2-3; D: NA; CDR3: CASSPGPDTQYF; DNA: TGTGCCAGCAGTCCAGGACCAGATACGCAGTATTTT
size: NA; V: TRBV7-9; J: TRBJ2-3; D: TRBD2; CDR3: CASSSLAGVTDTQYF; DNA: TGTGCCAGCAGCTCGTTAGCGGGGGTCACAGATACGCAGTATTTT
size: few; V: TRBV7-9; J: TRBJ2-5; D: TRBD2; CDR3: CASSRGTSGIRRETQYF; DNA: TGTGCCAGCAGCCGCGGGACTAGCGGGATCCGGCGAGAGACCCAGTACTTC
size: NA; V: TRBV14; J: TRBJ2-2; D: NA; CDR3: CASSPWSTGELFF; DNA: TGTGCCAGCAGCCCGTGGAGCACCGGGGAGCTGTTTTTT
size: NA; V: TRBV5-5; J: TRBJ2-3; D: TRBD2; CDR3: CASSLEGGLAGRTTDTQYF; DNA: TGTGCCAGCAGCTTGGAGGGGGGCCTAGCGGGAAGAACCACAGATACGCAGTATTTT
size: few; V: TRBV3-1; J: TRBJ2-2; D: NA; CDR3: CASSHLSGELFF; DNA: TGTGCCAGCAGCCATCTTAGCGGGGAGCTGTTTTTT
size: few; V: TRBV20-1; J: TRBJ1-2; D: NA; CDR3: CSAREGGDGYGYTF; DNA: TGCAGTGCTAGAGAAGGCGGGGACGGCTATGGCTACACCTTC
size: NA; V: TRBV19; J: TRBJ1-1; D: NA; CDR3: CASSIGGARMNTEAFF; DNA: TGTGCCAGTAGTATAGGGGGGGCGCGAATGAACACTGAAGCTTTCTTT
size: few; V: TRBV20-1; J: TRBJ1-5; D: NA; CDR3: CSARVRGDQPQHF; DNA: TGCAGTGCTAGAGTTAGAGGCGATCAGCCCCAGCATTTT
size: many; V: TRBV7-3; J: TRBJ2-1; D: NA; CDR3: CASSFTHSSNEQFF; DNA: TGTGCCAGCAGCTTCACTCACTCTAGCAATGAGCAGTTCTTC
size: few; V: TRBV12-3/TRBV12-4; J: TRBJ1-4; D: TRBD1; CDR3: CASSLTGGGLTNEKLFF; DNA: TGTGCCAGCAGTCTGACAGGGGGCGGCTTGACTAATGAAAAACTGTTTTTT
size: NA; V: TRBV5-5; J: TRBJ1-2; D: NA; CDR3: CASSYDGFNYGYTF; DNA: TGTGCCAGCAGCTACGACGGTTTTAACTATGGCTACACCTTC
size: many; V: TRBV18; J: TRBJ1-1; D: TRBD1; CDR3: CASSPDRDTEAFF; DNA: TGTGCCAGCTCACCCGACAGGGACACTGAAGCTTTCTTT
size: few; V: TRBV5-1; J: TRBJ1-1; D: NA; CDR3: CASSLVGSGASEDEAFF; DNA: TGCGCCAGCAGCTTGGTCGGCTCGGGCGCCTCTGAAGATGAAGCTTTCTTT
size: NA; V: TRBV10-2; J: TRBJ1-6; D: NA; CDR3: CASNNRARNSPLHF; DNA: TGCGCCAGCAACAACCGGGCCCGTAATTCACCCCTCCACTTT
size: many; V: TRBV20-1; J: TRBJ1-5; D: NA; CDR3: CSASLRGYGTGNQPQHF; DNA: TGCAGTGCTAGTTTGCGGGGGTACGGAACGGGCAATCAGCCCCAGCATTTT
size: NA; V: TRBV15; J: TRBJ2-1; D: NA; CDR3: CATESYNEQFF; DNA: TGTGCTACGGAGTCCTACAATGAGCAGTTCTTC
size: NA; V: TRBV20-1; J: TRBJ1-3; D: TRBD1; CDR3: CSARQGARGNTIYF; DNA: TGCAGTGCTAGACAGGGGGCGAGGGGAAACACCATATATTTT
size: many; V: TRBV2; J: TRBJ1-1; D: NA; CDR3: CASSDASAGTNTEAFF; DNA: TGTGCCAGCAGTGACGCGTCGGCAGGGACCAACACTGAAGCTTTCTTT
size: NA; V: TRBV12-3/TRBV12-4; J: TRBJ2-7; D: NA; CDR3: CASSERQEQYF; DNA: TGTGCCAGCAGTGAGCGTCAAGAGCAGTACTTC
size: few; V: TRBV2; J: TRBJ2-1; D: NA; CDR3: CASSPPGRNEQFF; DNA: TGTGCCAGCAGTCCGCCGGGAAGGAATGAGCAGTTCTTC
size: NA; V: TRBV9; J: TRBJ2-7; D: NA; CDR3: CASSVLASSEQYF; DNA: TGTGCCAGCAGCGTCCTGGCCTCGTCGGAGCAGTACTTC
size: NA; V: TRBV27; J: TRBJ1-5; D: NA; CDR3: CASSFRRSNQPQHF; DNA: TGTGCCAGCAGTTTCCGTCGGAGTAATCAGCCCCAGCATTTT
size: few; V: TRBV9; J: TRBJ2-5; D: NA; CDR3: CASSLSSQETQYF; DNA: TGTGCCAGCAGCCTCTCCTCCCAGGAGACCCAGTACTTC
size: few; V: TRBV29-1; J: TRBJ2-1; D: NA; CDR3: CSVEGLGGSPNNEQFF; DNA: TGCAGCGTTGAGGGACTGGGGGGCTCTCCCAACAATGAGCAGTTCTTC
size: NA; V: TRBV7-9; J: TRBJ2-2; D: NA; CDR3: CASSLNSGELFF; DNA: TGTGCCAGCAGCTTAAACAGCGGGGAGCTGTTTTTT
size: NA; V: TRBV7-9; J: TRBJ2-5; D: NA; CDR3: CASSPTRDTETQYF; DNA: TGTGCCAGCAGCCCGACCCGGGACACGGAGACCCAGTACTTC
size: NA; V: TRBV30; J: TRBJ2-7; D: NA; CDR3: CAWSVGGSYEQYF; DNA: TGTGCCTGGAGTGTGGGTGGGTCCTACGAGCAGTACTTC
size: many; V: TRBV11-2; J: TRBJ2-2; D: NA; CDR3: CASSSYHGTTNTGELFF; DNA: TGTGCCAGCAGCTCATATCACGGAACTACTAACACCGGGGAGCTGTTTTTT
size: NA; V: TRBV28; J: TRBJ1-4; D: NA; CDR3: CASSFPGWDEKLFF; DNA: TGTGCCAGCAGTTTTCCGGGTTGGGACGAAAAACTGTTTTTT
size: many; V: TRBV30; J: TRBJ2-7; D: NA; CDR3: CAWSVRGSLYEQYF; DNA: TGTGCCTGGAGTGTACGCGGCAGTTTGTACGAGCAGTACTTC
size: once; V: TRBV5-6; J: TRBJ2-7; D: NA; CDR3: CASSQAPGSEQYF; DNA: TGTGCCAGCAGCCAAGCCCCAGGGTCCGAGCAGTACTTC
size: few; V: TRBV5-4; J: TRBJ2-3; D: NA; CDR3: CASGRTDTQYF; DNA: TGTGCCAGCGGACGCACAGATACGCAGTATTTT
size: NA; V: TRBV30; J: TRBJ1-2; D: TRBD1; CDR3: CAWRDRGYGYTF; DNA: TGTGCCTGGAGGGACAGGGGATATGGCTACACCTTC
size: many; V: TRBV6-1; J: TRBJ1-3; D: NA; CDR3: CASSVTAKMSGNTIYF; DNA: TGTGCCAGCAGTGTGACCGCTAAAATGAGCGGAAACACCATATATTTT
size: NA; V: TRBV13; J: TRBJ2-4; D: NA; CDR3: CASSMGDVGNIQYF; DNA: TGTGCCAGCAGCATGGGGGATGTTGGAAACATTCAGTACTTC
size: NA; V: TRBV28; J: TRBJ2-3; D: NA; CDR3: CASSPVWGSTDTQYF; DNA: TGTGCCAGCAGTCCCGTATGGGGGAGCACAGATACGCAGTATTTT
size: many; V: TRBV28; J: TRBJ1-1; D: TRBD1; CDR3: CASSSGQGRTEAFF; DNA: TGTGCCAGCAGTTCCGGACAGGGAAGGACTGAAGCTTTCTTT